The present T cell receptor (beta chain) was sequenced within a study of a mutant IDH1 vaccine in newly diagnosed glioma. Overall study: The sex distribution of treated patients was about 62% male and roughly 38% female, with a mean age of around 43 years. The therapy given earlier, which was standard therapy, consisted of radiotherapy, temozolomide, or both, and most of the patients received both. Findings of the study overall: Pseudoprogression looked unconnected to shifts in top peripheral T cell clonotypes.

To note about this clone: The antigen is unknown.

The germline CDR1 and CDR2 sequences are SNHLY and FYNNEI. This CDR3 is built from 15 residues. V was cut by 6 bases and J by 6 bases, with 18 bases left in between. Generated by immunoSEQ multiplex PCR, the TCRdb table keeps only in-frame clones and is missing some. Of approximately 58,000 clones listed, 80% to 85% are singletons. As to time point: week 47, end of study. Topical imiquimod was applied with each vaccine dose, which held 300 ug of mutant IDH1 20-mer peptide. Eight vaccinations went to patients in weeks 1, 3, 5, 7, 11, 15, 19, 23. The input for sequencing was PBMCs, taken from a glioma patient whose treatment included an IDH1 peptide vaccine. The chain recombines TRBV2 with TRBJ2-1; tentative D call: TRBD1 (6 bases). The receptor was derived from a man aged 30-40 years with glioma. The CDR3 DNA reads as TGTGCCAGCAGCCCCGGGGCTACAGGGTTCAATGAGCAGTTCTTC. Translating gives CASSPGATGFNEQFF.